This entry is about one TCR beta chain. In the original processing: Cell counts per sample came from amplifying reference gene primers. Method: immunoSEQ multiplex PCR; TCRdb's copy keeps in-frame clones and lacks some. For V, J and clone size, that table is used; D and trimming come from the DNA. Seen here are around 250,000 clones, more than 70% observed once, and the top ten hold about 2.1%. This sample is drawn from a study of blood T cell repertoires in COVID-19. Study context: Some COVID-19 samples were acute and others convalescent; all came from the United States, Italy and Spain. PBMCs, B-cell-depleted T cells, or T cells were the source of the cDNA or gDNA that made up the material.

Cohort placement rested on clinical history that participants reported themselves. This receptor was identified in a woman between 50 and 59 years old who had recovered from COVID-19. Material: PBMCs or T cells enriched from blood (not recorded which).

The CDR3 nucleotides read TGTGCCAGCAGCTTAGATCCCGAGAGGAAGCTGTTTTTT. Its translation is CASSLDPERKLFF. This chain joins TRBV11-3 and TRBJ2-2; the D is unclear. The CDR3 loop spans 13 amino acids. Germline V lookup: CDR1 SGHNT, CDR2 YENEEA. The germline V and J ends were trimmed by 0 bases and 12 bases, with 11 bases remaining between them.